This TCR beta chain is drawn from a study of blood T cell repertoires in COVID-19. The overall study: COVID-19 samples from acute and convalescent phases originated in the United States, Italy and Spain.

Original handling: How many nucleated cells were present was estimated from reference gene primer amplification. TCRdb keeps only in-frame clones here, not all; method: immunoSEQ multiplex PCR. V, J and clone size reflect that table, while D and trimming were determined from the DNA. Here the sample spans about 40,000 clones, 70% to 85% being singletons. This clone showed up just once. This CDR3 is built from 15 residues. The trim removed 5 bases at V and 4 bases at J, leaving 4 bases unmatched. Germline CDR1 reads MRHNA; CDR2 reads SNTAGT. The receptor comes from a human donor with acute or convalescent COVID-19. The donor label of this sample is uncertain. The chain links TRBV6-4 to TRBJ2-3, with TRBD2 matching 12 bases. The specimen was peripheral blood. CDR3 nucleotides: TGTGCCAGCAGTAGCCTAGCGGGAGGGGCAGATACGCAGTATTTT. Translated, it gives CASSSLAGGADTQYF.